This T cell receptor beta chain was captured by sequencing in a study of cytotoxic CD8 clonotypes in ibrutinib-treated CLL. Whole-study results and caveats: Clonality increased at ibrutinib response, then returned toward baseline at progression. On treatment, the uncommon public clonotypes contracted or remained stable.

Germline V CDR1 and CDR2: MDHEN, SYDVKM. V lost 3 bases to trimming and J lost 1 base, with 8 bases between them. This CDR3 is 14 amino acids long. Comment on this clone: Antigen unknown.

Libraries were prepared by immunoSEQ multiplex PCR; TCRdb keeps only in-frame clonotypes and omits some of them. The data contain under 200,000 clones, under 90% of them singletons. Genomic DNA for TCR beta libraries, around 2 micrograms, came from cryopreserved PBMCs. This clonotype was obtained from a human donor with chronic lymphocytic leukemia. This chain uses TRBV28 with TRBJ2-3, with a tentative D call TRBD2 (7 bases). The source material was PBMCs, sampled after 24 months of ibrutinib treatment. Written as DNA, the CDR3 is TGTGCCAGCAGTTTGCGGGGGCGCACAGATACGCAGTATTTT. Amino acid sequence: CASSLRGRTDTQYF.